These 24 T cell receptor beta chains were sequenced from one sample in a study of T cells after yellow fever vaccination. TCRdb itself ran the 5' RACE reads through MiXCR, one entry per CDR3 protein. The sample carries 200,000 to 250,000 distinct CDR3 sequences, about 7% recorded once. This material consisted of CD4+ T cells sorted from PBMCs, taken 15 days after the yellow fever booster vaccination. The receptor set was obtained from a young man who received the YFV17D yellow fever vaccine.

In this sample, this clonotype turned up many times. The chain joins TRBV20-1 to TRBJ2-5, with D uncertain. Germline CDR1 DFQATT, CDR2 SNEGSKA (reference sequence). This CDR3 is 10 amino acids long. In DNA, the CDR3 is TGCAGCACCCTAAAAGAGACCCAGTACTTC. The encoded protein is CSTLKETQYF.

There are a few counts of this clonotype. The rearrangement joins TRBV2 to TRBJ2-1; 10 bases match TRBD2. The junction had 8 bases not matched to a gene; V was cut back by 6 bases and J by 6 bases. From germline, CDR1 is SNHLY and CDR2 FYNNEI. This CDR3 has 15 residues. The CDR3, as DNA: TGTGCCAGCAGGCCTCTAGCGGGAGTAGGCAATGAGCAGTTCTTC. Protein sequence: CASRPLAGVGNEQFF.

This clonotype was detected only a few times. This chain joins TRBV6-5 and TRBJ2-3; D ambiguous. Trimming pared 2 bases from V and 3 bases from J, leaving 3 bases between. CDR3 length: 12 amino acids. The germline CDR1 and CDR2 sequences are MNHEY and SVGAGI. In nucleotides, the CDR3 is TGTGCCAGCAGTTACGGTACAGATACGCAGTATTTT. This gives the protein CASSYGTDTQYF.

This clonotype was counted between two and nine times. This rearrangement joins TRBV7-6 to TRBJ2-7; TRBD2 matches 10 bases. V gave up 5 bases and J gave up 1 base; unmatched junction bases: 5. The CDR3 is made up of 15 amino acids. The germline CDR1 and CDR2 sequences are SGHVS and FNYEAQ. CDR3 bases: TGTGCCAGCAGCCAGATAGCGGGAGGATCCTACGAGCAGTACTTC. Protein product: CASSQIAGGSYEQYF.

The chain links TRBV7-9 to TRBJ2-5, with D tentatively TRBD1 or TRBD2 (5 bases each). The germline V and J ends were trimmed by 6 bases and 5 bases, with 10 bases remaining between them. The CDR3 spans 12 residues. The germline V gene has CDR1 SEHNR and CDR2 FQNEAQ (reference sequence). DNA for the CDR3: TGTGCCAGCAGGGGGGTCGTCGAGACCCAGTACTTC. This sequence encodes CASRGVVETQYF.

This clonotype was counted ten times or more. The chain carries TRBV7-8 and TRBJ2-7; TRBD2 matches 9 bases. V was clipped by 5 bases and J by 2 bases; unmatched bases: 13. The CDR3 totals 17 residues. Germline V CDR1 and CDR2: SGHVS, FQNEAQ. The CDR3 loop reads CASSPSLREGGAYEQYF. The DNA of the CDR3 is TGTGCCAGCAGCCCGAGTTTGCGGGAGGGAGGGGCCTACGAGCAGTACTTC.

The chain's CDR3 is CASSQTLLGSDTQYF. CDR3 coding DNA: TGTGCCAGCTCACAAACCCTCTTAGGCTCAGATACGCAGTATTTT. The rearrangement uses TRBV18 and TRBJ2-3; D not certain. V lost 4 bases and J 4 bases, leaving 15 bases between the germline ends. This CDR3 has 15 amino acids. Germline V lookup: CDR1 KGHSH, CDR2 LQKENI.

This clonotype was seen a handful of times. This CDR3 reads CAIKGDTDTQYF. CDR3 bases: TGTGCCATCAAAGGGGACACAGATACGCAGTATTTT. This chain uses TRBV7-9 with TRBJ2-3; the D gene is possibly TRBD1 (5 bases). Germline-derived CDR1 and CDR2 are SEHNR and FQNEAQ (reference sequence). V was pared by 10 bases and J by 2 bases, with 10 bases between. The CDR3 totals 12 residues.

This clonotype was recorded at least ten times. The rearrangement links TRBV12-3 or TRBV12-4 to TRBJ1-2, with 8 bases that match TRBD1. The CDR3 runs 16 residues. Trimming cost V 3 bases and J 5 bases; bases outside gene matches: 11. For the CDR3, the DNA is TGTGCCAGCAGTTTCCTTGGACAGGGATTTCGGTATGGCTACACCTTC. Its translation is CASSFLGQGFRYGYTF.

This clonotype occurred many times. The chain carries TRBV7-6 and TRBJ2-2; 12 bases align to TRBD2. This CDR3 is 18 amino acids long. With 3 bases clipped from V and 0 bases from J, the junction kept 5 bases outside the gene matches. Looked up from germline, CDR1 is SGHVS and CDR2 is FNYEAQ. The CDR3 sequence: CASSLLGLAGTNTGELFF. The CDR3 region has the DNA TGTGCCAGCAGCTTGCTCGGACTAGCGGGAACGAACACCGGGGAGCTGTTTTTT.

This clonotype was observed a few times. The chain is built from TRBV10-1 and TRBJ1-2; D ambiguous. Germline V gives CDR1 WNHNN, CDR2 SYGVQD (reference sequence). Trimming pared 2 bases from V and 4 bases from J, leaving 8 bases between. CDR3 size: 13 residues. CDR3 residues: CASSEGLGYGYTF. The CDR3 region has the DNA TGCGCCAGCAGTGAGGGTTTGGGCTATGGCTACACCTTC.

This clonotype was counted many times. Sequence at one end of the junction differs from germline and may be a read error. The chain links TRBV7-9 to TRBJ2-3; TRBD1 is a possible D gene (5 bases). The CDR3 runs to 14 residues. The germline CDR1 and CDR2 sequences are SEHNR and FQNEAQ (reference sequence). The CDR3 is CASSFDSSTDTQYF. Written as DNA, the CDR3 is TGCGCCAGCAGCTTTGACAGCAGCACAGATACGCAGTATTTT. Full variable domain (outside the CDR3, taken from reference TRBV7-9 and TRBJ2-3): DTGVSQNPRHKITKRGQNVTFRCDPISEHNRLYWYRQTLGQGPEFLTYFQNEAQLEKSRLLSDRFSAERPKGSFSTLEIQRTEQGDSAMYLCASSFDSSTDTQYFGPGTRLTVL.

This clonotype was recorded at least ten times. The chain has TRBV4-3 and TRBJ2-3; D ambiguous. Germline V gene lookup returns CDR1 LGHNA and CDR2 YSLEER. The CDR3 runs to 13 residues. Trimming pared 4 bases from V and 8 bases from J, leaving 13 bases between. The DNA of the CDR3 is TGCGCCAGCAGCCGCGCGAGAGGTGGTACGCAGTATTTT. Its translation: CASSRARGGTQYF.

This clonotype turned up a few times. Germline and junction disagree at one end, which may indicate a read error. The chain employs TRBV7-2 and TRBJ2-3, with TRBD2 identical over 9 bases. The CDR3 extends over 16 amino acids. Germline lookup yields CDR1 SGHTA and CDR2 FQGNSA. The CDR3 reads CASGFAGGGGKDTQYF. The CDR3 region has the DNA TGTGCCAGCGGCTTCGCGGGGGGGGGCGGAAAGGATACGCAGTATTTT.

This clonotype was observed a few times. Here the CDR3 reads CASSLEGPSKQYF. In DNA, the CDR3 is TGTGCCAGCAGCTTAGAGGGGCCCAGCAAGCAGTACTTC. The chain couples TRBV7-9 to TRBJ2-7, with D maybe TRBD1 (5 bases). CDR1 is SEHNR, CDR2 FQNEAQ, per germline (reference sequence). Deletions cut 1 base from V and 8 bases from J, with 12 bases between. CDR3 length: 13 amino acids.

This chain uses TRBV2 with TRBJ1-2, with D possibly TRBD1 on 5 matching bases. CDR3 length: 13 residues. Trimming pared 6 bases from V and 2 bases from J, leaving 10 bases between. Germline CDR1 SNHLY, CDR2 FYNNEI. This CDR3 is CASSQGSNYGYTF. In DNA, the CDR3 is TGTGCCAGCAGCCAGGGCAGCAACTATGGCTACACCTTC. The whole variable domain, remainder taken from reference TRBV2 and TRBJ1-2, is EPEVTQTPSHQVTQMGQEVILRCVPISNHLYFYWYRQILGQKVEFLVSFYNNEISEKSEIFDDQFSVERPDGSNFTLKIRSTKLEDSAMYFCASSQGSNYGYTFGSGTRLTVV.

This clonotype has at least ten counts. The rearrangement joins TRBV20-1 to TRBJ1-1; the match to TRBD1 covers 7 bases. The CDR3 is made up of 14 amino acids. CDR1 is DFQATT and CDR2 is SNEGSKA in the germline V gene (reference sequence). The J segment lost 1 base and the V segment lost 1 base, leaving 3 bases of the junction unmatched. The CDR3 region is CSARVAGGNTEAFF. The CDR3 DNA follows: TGCAGTGCTAGAGTGGCAGGGGGGAACACTGAAGCTTTCTTT.

The V and J genes are TRBV5-4 and TRBJ2-5, with D uncertain. V lost 0 bases and J lost 8, with 8 bases in between. Germline CDR1 reads SGHNT; CDR2 reads YYREEE (reference sequence). This CDR3 spans 12 amino acids. CDR3: CASSLESATQYF. CDR3 in DNA: TGTGCCAGCAGCTTGGAATCGGCAACCCAGTACTTC.

There are many counts of this clonotype. In DNA, the CDR3 is TGCAGTGCTAGAAGTCATGGTGAGCAGTTCTTC. Its translation is CSARSHGEQFF. This chain connects TRBV20-1 to TRBJ2-1; D uncertain. Germline-derived CDR1 and CDR2 are DFQATT and SNEGSKA (reference sequence). There are 11 residues in the CDR3. Trimming removed 2 bases at V and 9 bases at J, with 8 bases between.

This rearrangement joins TRBV27 to TRBJ2-1, with D maybe TRBD1 (6 bases). The CDR3 totals 14 residues. The germline V gene encodes CDR1 MNHEY and CDR2 SMNVEV (reference sequence). V was trimmed by 5 bases and J by 14 bases, leaving 22 bases between them. The CDR3 loop is CASSPFLGDKREFF. The CDR3 nucleotides are TGTGCCAGCAGTCCCTTCCTCGGGGACAAAAGAGAGTTCTTC.

CDR3 sequence reads: CAWSVLTGGARYNSPLHF. The CDR3 DNA sequence: TGTGCCTGGAGTGTCCTCACAGGGGGCGCCCGTTATAATTCACCCCTCCACTTT. The V call is TRBV30, the J call TRBJ1-6; TRBD1 agrees at 9 bases. The CDR3 loop spans 18 amino acids. The V gene's germline CDR1 is GTSNPN and CDR2 SVGIG (reference sequence). The trim removed 0 bases at V and 4 bases at J, leaving 10 bases unmatched.

This clonotype was detected ten times or more. This sequence joins TRBV14 and TRBJ1-1; possible D gene TRBD1, 6 bases. Germline CDR1 and CDR2: SGHDN and FVKESK. Between the trimmed V and J ends, which lost 8 bases and 0 bases, there was a span of 10 bases. The CDR3 covers 13 residues. Here the CDR3 DNA reads TGTGCCAGCCGGACAGTCATGAACACTGAAGCTTTCTTT. Encoded protein: CASRTVMNTEAFF.

This clonotype was found a few times. The chain is built from TRBV27 and TRBJ1-5; D perhaps matches TRBD1 (5 bases). Germline CDR1 is MNHEY and CDR2 is SMNVEV (reference sequence). The CDR3 is 14 residues long. Trimming pared 7 bases from V and 4 bases from J, leaving 14 bases between. The CDR3 reads CASKGGVGNQPQHF. DNA for the CDR3: TGTGCCAGCAAAGGAGGGGTTGGTAATCAGCCCCAGCATTTT.

This clonotype was recorded many times. V gene TRBV3-1 combines with J gene TRBJ2-2, with 10 bases matching TRBD2. This CDR3 spans 14 amino acids. The germline CDR1 and CDR2 sequences are LGHDT and YNNKEL (reference sequence). The V and J ends lost 8 bases and 4 bases, in that order; junction bases with no gene match: 4. CDR3 coding DNA: TGTGCCAGCCTTTTAGCGGGAGGCACCGGGGAGCTGTTTTTT. It specifies CASLLAGGTGELFF.